Presented here are 11 T cell receptor beta chains from one specimen sequenced in a study of blood T cell repertoires in COVID-19 (dated by TCRdb to 2019 to 2021). The library came from the immunoSEQ multiplex PCR assay. TCRdb retrieved this table from immuneACCESS and kept in-frame rearrangements only. Not all clones are present; in checked studies, unresolved V genes account for under half, and no reason is known for the remainder. Across this sample there are 200,000 or so clones, with 70% to 85% seen only once. The ten largest clones capture approximately 7.2% of the sample. The material sequenced was peripheral blood. Every receptor here comes from a human donor with acute or convalescent COVID-19. The donor label of this sample is uncertain.

The chain carries TRBV21-1 and TRBJ1-1; the D segment call TRBD1 is taken from the table without a DNA check. TRBV21-1 is flagged as a pseudogene. There are 14 residues in the CDR3. The CDR3 region is CATLDGHGYTEAFF. CDR3 nucleotide sequence: TGTGCCACCTTGGACGGACATGGGTACACTGAAGCTTTCTTT.

This clone has only one observation. This chain links TRBV5-1 with TRBJ2-5; the D gene is possibly TRBD1 (5 bases). The CDR3 is made up of 14 amino acids. Per the germline V gene, CDR1 is SGHRS and CDR2 is YFSETQ. Trimming took 7 bases from V and 2 from J, leaving 15 bases between them. DNA for the CDR3: TGCGCCAGCCGCAGGGTCCCAGGGCAAGAGACCCAGTACTTC. Amino acids: CASRRVPGQETQYF.

The gene calls are TRBV30 and TRBJ1-2; no definite D call. The CDR3 runs to 12 residues. Trimming took off 2 bases at V and 4 bases at J, with 8 bases between the two ends. The germline V gene encodes CDR1 GTSNPN and CDR2 SVGIG (reference sequence). CDR3 DNA: TGTGCCTGGAGTATCAACACCTATGGCTACACCTTC. This gives the protein CAWSINTYGYTF. Complete variable domain (other parts from reference TRBV30 and TRBJ1-2): SQTIHQWPATLVQPVGSPLSLECTVEGTSNPNLYWYRQAAGRGLQLLFYSVGIGQISSEVPQNLSASRPQDRQFILSSKKLLLSDSGFYLCAWSINTYGYTFGSGTRLTVV.

The CDR3 DNA sequence: TGTGCCAGCAGCCAAGGGCAGATGAACACTGAAGCTTTCTTT. Amino acids: CASSQGQMNTEAFF. The chain joins TRBV3-1 (or the pseudogene TRBV3-2) to TRBJ1-1; no firm D call. The CDR3 covers 14 residues. V was pared by 1 base and J by 0 bases, with 6 bases between. The V gene's germline CDR1 is LGHDT and CDR2 YNNKEL (reference sequence).

The V and J genes are TRBV5-1 and TRBJ2-7, with 8 bases fitting TRBD1. This CDR3 comprises 15 residues. Germline CDR1 and CDR2: SGHRS and YFSETQ. Trimming at V came to 10 bases and at J to 4 bases, leaving 16 bases not matched to a gene. The CDR3 region is CAGPHHGTGGYEQYF. The CDR3 bases are TGCGCCGGACCCCACCACGGGACAGGAGGGTACGAGCAGTACTTC.

CDR3 coding DNA: TGTGCCTCCCAGTCAGGGGGAAATTCACCCCTCCACTTT. Protein: CASQSGGNSPLHF. The chain is built from TRBV19 and TRBJ1-6, with 7 bases that match TRBD1. Germline V CDR1 and CDR2: LNHDA, SQIVND (reference sequence). The CDR3 length is 13 residues. V trimming: 11 bases; J trimming: 7 bases; junction bases outside the gene matches: 8.

V is TRBV10-3 and J is TRBJ2-1, with 11 bases matching TRBD2. Germline V gives CDR1 ENHRY, CDR2 SYGVKD. Trimming at V came to 5 bases and at J to 13 bases, leaving 10 bases not matched to a gene. This CDR3 is 14 amino acids long. The CDR3 here is CAISPGLAGPGQFF. CDR3 nucleotides: TGTGCCATCAGTCCTGGACTAGCGGGCCCGGGACAGTTCTTC.

The rearrangement joins TRBV5-4 to TRBJ2-7; D gene ambiguous. V lost 6 bases and J 6 bases, leaving 19 bases between the germline ends. From germline, CDR1 is SGHNT and CDR2 YYREEE (reference sequence). CDR3 length: 14 residues. The CDR3 loop reads CASKQDSTRPEQYF. DNA of the CDR3: TGTGCCAGCAAGCAAGACTCAACGCGTCCCGAGCAGTACTTC.

The J gene is TRBJ1-2, the V gene TRBV29-1; D remains ambiguous. The CDR3 contains 12 residues. Trimming cost V 0 bases and J 7 bases, with 9 bases left between them. Germline V gene data show CDR1 as SQVTM and CDR2 as ANQGSEA. The CDR3 nucleotides are TGCAGCGTTGAAGAAGGGAGGGTTGGCTACACCTTC. Protein product: CSVEEGRVGYTF.

The V gene is TRBV27, the J gene TRBJ1-5, with D possibly being TRBD1 (6 bases). Germline V CDR1 and CDR2: MNHEY, SMNVEV (reference sequence). CDR3 length: 13 residues. V lost 3 bases and J 5 bases, leaving 8 bases between the germline ends. This CDR3 reads CASSFQGYQPQHF. The CDR3 nucleotides read TGTGCCAGCAGTTTCCAGGGGTATCAGCCCCAGCATTTT.

This clone has just one count. CDR3: CASSGGTAHASYEQYF. The CDR3 DNA follows: TGTGCCAGCAGCGGGGGGACAGCCCATGCCTCTTACGAGCAGTACTTC. The chain has TRBV5-6 and TRBJ2-7; perhaps TRBD1 as D (7 bases). Trimming removed 4 bases from V and 4 bases from J, with 21 bases in between. The CDR3 is 16 residues long. Germline V gene data show CDR1 as SGHDT and CDR2 as YYEEEE.